This TCR beta chain was retrieved from a study of blood T cells in healthy people across ages. PCR was performed a second time for 7 to 11 cycles using a sample-barcoded 5' primer and a J-beta primer mix. TCRdb fed the 5' RACE reads into MiXCR, producing one record per CDR3 protein. Of roughly 1.5 million distinct CDR3 sequences detected, around 40% appear once; the ten largest clones hold about 4.1%. From germline, CDR1 is PRHDT and CDR2 FYEKMQ (reference sequence). This CDR3 has 14 residues. Between the trimmed V and J ends, which lost 5 bases and 4 bases, there was a span of 15 bases. The J gene is TRBJ2-7, the V gene TRBV13; D is perhaps TRBD2 (6 bases). The sequence derives from a woman aged 18 to 35 in good health. The sample consisted of blood. The CDR3 loop is CASSPGLAQYEQYF. CDR3 sequence (DNA): TGTGCCAGCAGCCCGGGACTTGCGCAATACGAGCAGTACTTC.